Listed here are 28 T cell receptor beta chains from one sample, sequenced in a study of low-dose radiotherapy and immunotherapy resistance in tumors. Gene-specific TRAV and TRBV primers were used for first-strand cDNA, covering alpha and beta chains. TCR amplification used 20 to 25 PCR cycles, a constant-region primer and a V-primer adapter. TCRdb fed the reads into MiXCR, producing one record per CDR3 protein. The table has tens of thousands of distinct CDR3 sequences, 9.4% seen once. Sample time point: before trial treatment. Here the sequenced sample was PBMCs, taken before treatment. These receptors came from a male donor with prostate cancer.

This clonotype was seen repeatedly, ten times or more. V gene TRBV4-3 combines with J gene TRBJ2-1; 8 nucleotides line up with TRBD2. The CDR3 runs 19 residues. Unmatched junction bases numbered 10, after V lost 0 bases and J lost 0 bases. Germline assignment: CDR1 LGHNA and CDR2 YSLEER. In nucleotides, the CDR3 is TGCGCCAGCAGCCAAGATCTAATAGCGGGACCTGGCTCCTACAATGAGCAGTTCTTC. It translates to CASSQDLIAGPGSYNEQFF.

Note on this clonotype: A read error is the likely source, as a far larger clone sits one nucleotide away. This chain joins TRBV10-3 and TRBJ2-5; weak D call: TRBD2 (5 bases). CDR1 is ENHRY and CDR2 is SYGVKD in the germline V gene. The length of the CDR3 is 12 residues. The V end lost 3 bases, the J end lost 11 bases, and 13 bases lay between the germline ends. Here the CDR3 reads CAISDPGDEQYF. The CDR3 nucleotides are TGTGCCATCAGTGACCCCGGGGATGAGCAGTACTTC.

This clonotype turned up a few times. This rearrangement joins TRBV5-4 to TRBJ2-1; D is perhaps TRBD1 (6 bases). Trimming stripped 4 bases from V and 4 bases from J, with 9 bases between. In germline, CDR1 is SGHNT, CDR2 YYREEE (reference sequence). This CDR3 region has 13 residues. Here the CDR3 reads CASSKDRYNEQFF. In nucleotides, the CDR3 is TGTGCCAGCAGCAAGGACAGATACAATGAGCAGTTCTTC.

This clonotype showed up many times. This sequence joins TRBV11-2 and TRBJ2-5; D unresolved. This CDR3 region has 11 residues. In germline, CDR1 is SGHAT, CDR2 FQNNGV. Trimming took off 5 bases at V and 4 bases at J, with 5 bases between the two ends. CDR3 in amino acids: CASSELETQYF. The CDR3 DNA sequence: TGTGCCAGCAGCGAATTAGAGACCCAGTACTTC.

This clonotype has only a few counts. The V and J genes are TRBV19 and TRBJ1-1, with TRBD1 as a possible D gene (6 bases). V was shortened by 3 bases and J by 5 bases, with 19 bases between the two germline ends. Germline V lookup: CDR1 LNHDA, CDR2 SQIVND (reference sequence). The CDR3 totals 16 residues. DNA of the CDR3: TGTGCCAGTAGTATTCCGGGAGAACCGAGGGGGACTGAAGCTTTCTTT. Translating gives CASSIPGEPRGTEAFF.

This clonotype was seen ten or more times. J is TRBJ1-2 and V is TRBV28; D gene unclear. This CDR3 is built from 17 residues. V was pared by 7 bases and J by 0 bases, with 21 bases between. The germline CDR1 and CDR2 sequences are MDHEN and SYDVKM. The DNA for the CDR3 is TGTGCCAGCACCACGGACCCCCCCGGAAGAGCTAACTATGGCTACACCTTC. Translated, it gives CASTTDPPGRANYGYTF.

This clonotype was detected many times. The chain carries TRBV20-1 and TRBJ2-1; TRBD2 aligns across 11 bases. With 0 bases clipped from V and 10 bases from J, the junction kept 8 bases outside the gene matches. Germline V gives CDR1 DFQATT, CDR2 SNEGSKA (reference sequence). CDR3 length: 15 amino acids. CDR3 sequence: CSARDFASGGWEQFF. CDR3 nucleotide sequence: TGCAGTGCTAGAGATTTTGCTAGCGGGGGGTGGGAGCAGTTCTTC.

The chain employs TRBV30 and TRBJ1-1, with D hard to call. In germline, CDR1 is GTSNPN, CDR2 SVGIG (reference sequence). The V gene lost 2 bases and the J gene lost 5 bases, with 9 bases spanning the gap. There are 12 residues in the CDR3. The CDR3 DNA follows: TGTGCCTGGAGTCCTCCGGGGACTGAAGCTTTCTTT. Translation gives CAWSPPGTEAFF.

Note on this clonotype: It differs at one base from a far larger clone, so likely a read error. The chain has TRBV6-6 and TRBJ1-5; D may be TRBD1 (5 bases). Germline assignment: CDR1 MNHNY and CDR2 SVGAGI (reference sequence). This CDR3 has 14 residues. The germline V and J ends were trimmed by 2 bases and 5 bases, with 10 bases remaining between them. The CDR3 DNA sequence: TGTGCCAGCAGTTACGGGGGGAGCTATCAGCCCCAGCATTTT. Protein: CASSYGGSYQPQHF.

This clonotype was seen ten or more times. CDR3 amino acids: CSGRAPDTQYF. The CDR3 DNA is TGCAGCGGGAGGGCCCCAGATACGCAGTATTTT. The chain is built from TRBV29-1 and TRBJ2-3; weak D call: TRBD2 (6 bases). Trimming took 7 bases from V and 4 from J, leaving 9 bases between them. Germline CDR1 SQVTM, CDR2 ANQGSEA. The CDR3 has 11 amino acids.

This clonotype appeared many times. The chain uses TRBV11-1 and TRBJ1-1; no firm D call. The CDR3 totals 15 residues. Trimming took off 1 base at V and 1 base at J, with 10 bases between the two ends. Germline CDR1 reads SGHAT; CDR2 reads FQDESV (reference sequence). CDR3 coding DNA: TGTGCCAGCAGCTTAGAAGGCACGGGGAACACTGAAGCTTTCTTT. Translation: CASSLEGTGNTEAFF. The full variable domain, rest sourced from reference TRBV11-1 and TRBJ1-1, is EAEVAQSPRYKITEKSQAVAFWCDPISGHATLYWYRQILGQGPELLVQFQDESVVDDSQLPKDRFSAERLKGVDSTLKIQPAELGDSAMYLCASSLEGTGNTEAFFGQGTRLTVV.

The chain links TRBV5-5 to TRBJ1-4, with TRBD1 identical over 7 bases. V was clipped by 4 bases and J by 11 bases; unmatched bases: 11. The CDR3 is made up of 14 amino acids. Per germline, CDR1 SGHKS and CDR2 YYEKEE (reference sequence). In DNA form, the CDR3 reads TGTGCCAGCAGCGGCCGGGACAGAGACGGTAAACTGTTTTTT. Translation gives CASSGRDRDGKLFF.

This clonotype showed up just a few times. Only one base separates this from a far larger clonotype, so it likely reflects a read error. The CDR3: CASSQELRGPYNEQYF. In DNA, the CDR3 is TGTGCCAGCAGCCAAGAATTAAGAGGACCCTACAATGAGCAGTACTTC. The chain uses TRBV14 and TRBJ2-5; D gene unclear. This CDR3 contains 16 residues. Germline V gene lookup returns CDR1 SGHDN and CDR2 FVKESK. Deletions cut 0 bases from V and 11 bases from J, with 22 bases between.

In this sample, this clonotype turned up a few times. The rearrangement uses TRBV21-1 and TRBJ2-1; the tabulated D call, TRBD2, remains unverified against the DNA. TRBV21-1 is a pseudogene segment. This CDR3 has 15 amino acids. For the CDR3, the DNA is TGTGCCAGCCGGGAGTTAAACAGTTTTCTCAATGAGCAGTTCTTC. Its protein is CASRELNSFLNEQFF.

This clonotype was observed at least ten times. This chain connects TRBV29-1 to TRBJ2-3, with 9 bases lining up with TRBD2. The CDR3 has 15 amino acids. Germline V gene lookup returns CDR1 SQVTM and CDR2 ANQGSEA. V shed 7 bases, J shed 4 bases, and the junction held 12 bases outside the gene matches. CDR3 sequence reads: CSAGGSGSGSDTQYF. CDR3 sequence (DNA): TGCAGCGCTGGAGGTAGCGGGAGCGGCTCAGATACGCAGTATTTT.

This clonotype was detected ten times or more. The CDR3 loop is CASFAGRVGEKLFF. CDR3 nucleotide sequence: TGTGCCAGCTTTGCGGGCAGGGTGGGTGAAAAACTGTTTTTT. The genes are TRBV6-6 and TRBJ1-4, with D tentatively TRBD1 (5 bases). In germline, CDR1 is MNHNY, CDR2 SVGAGI (reference sequence). The CDR3 is 14 residues long. Trimming shortened V by 8 bases and J by 7 bases, and 17 bases separated the two germline ends.

This clonotype has a count of ten or more. The chain recombines TRBV7-7 with TRBJ2-1; D is ambiguous. The germline CDR1 and CDR2 sequences are SSHAT and FNYEAQ (reference sequence). The V end was cut by 1 base, the J end by 6 bases, with 10 bases between. The CDR3 covers 14 residues. For the CDR3, the DNA is TGTGCCAGCAGCTTAGGTCACGTTCCCAATGAGCAGTTCTTC. Its translation is CASSLGHVPNEQFF.

This clonotype was detected ten times or more. This chain connects TRBV5-1 to TRBJ2-1; D tentatively fits TRBD1 or TRBD2 (5 bases each). The length of the CDR3 is 12 residues. From germline, CDR1 is SGHRS and CDR2 YFSETQ. V shed 2 bases and J shed 10 bases, with 10 bases lying between them. The CDR3: CASSFSWGEQFF. In DNA, the CDR3 is TGCGCCAGCAGCTTTAGCTGGGGGGAGCAGTTCTTC.

At least ten counts were recorded for this clonotype. V usage is TRBV7-3 and J usage is TRBJ2-2; D ambiguous. The V end lost 4 bases, the J end lost 7 bases, and 13 bases lay between the germline ends. Germline V gives CDR1 SGHTA, CDR2 FQGTGA. The CDR3 runs 14 residues. In nucleotides, the CDR3 is TGTGCCAGCAGCTGGTCTGCGGCGGACGGGGAGCTGTTTTTT. It yields the protein CASSWSAADGELFF.

V usage is TRBV20-1 and J usage is TRBJ1-5; 8 bases line up with TRBD1. The CDR3 spans 14 residues. V lost 2 bases to trimming and J lost 7 bases; unmatched junction nucleotides: 7. The germline V gene encodes CDR1 DFQATT and CDR2 SNEGSKA (reference sequence). The CDR3 bases are TGCAGTGCTAGATCGGACAGGGTTTACCAGCCCCAGCATTTT. This codes for CSARSDRVYQPQHF.

This clonotype was seen ten or more times. The chain uses TRBV3-1 and TRBJ2-6; 7 bases fit TRBD1. Trimming took 3 bases from V and 0 from J; bases not matched to a gene: 5. The CDR3 consists of 17 residues. Germline values: CDR1 LGHDT, CDR2 YNNKEL (reference sequence). In DNA form, the CDR3 reads TGTGCCAGCAGCCACGGGACAGACCACTCTGGGGCCAACGTCCTGACTTTC. As protein: CASSHGTDHSGANVLTF.

This clonotype was detected many times. The rearrangement joins TRBV25-1 to TRBJ1-1; 7 nucleotides align to TRBD1. J was trimmed by 0 bases and V by 6 bases; bases with no gene match: 4. The germline gives CDR1 MGHDK, CDR2 SYGVNS. The CDR3 sequence is 14 residues long. CDR3 nucleotide sequence: TGTGCCAGCAGGGAGACAGGGATGAACACTGAAGCTTTCTTT. This translates into CASRETGMNTEAFF.

The table lists this clonotype with a few counts. The chain carries TRBV5-4 and TRBJ2-7; D ambiguous. Looked up from germline, CDR1 is SGHNT and CDR2 is YYREEE (reference sequence). The CDR3 is made up of 13 amino acids. V was trimmed by 1 base and J by 4 bases, leaving 9 bases between them. CDR3: CASSLPGPYEQYF. The CDR3 nucleotides are TGTGCCAGCAGCTTGCCCGGTCCTTACGAGCAGTACTTC.

The table lists this clonotype with many counts. J is TRBJ2-7 and V is TRBV7-2; TRBD2 matches at 10 bases. The CDR3 loop spans 17 amino acids. Germline lookup yields CDR1 SGHTA and CDR2 FQGNSA. The J segment lost 2 bases and the V segment lost 0 bases, leaving 7 bases of the junction unmatched. CDR3 sequence (DNA): TGTGCCAGCAGCTTAGCCCCCCTAGCGGGAGAGGCCTACGAGCAGTACTTC. Residues: CASSLAPLAGEAYEQYF.

This clonotype has at least ten counts. CDR3 amino acids: CATSSFRTSNQPQHF. CDR3 DNA sequence: TGTGCCACCTCGAGTTTCAGGACTTCCAATCAGCCCCAGCATTTT. The gene calls are TRBV28 and TRBJ1-5, with no clear D. V lost 10 bases and J lost 3, with 19 bases in between. This CDR3 contains 15 residues. Germline CDR1 MDHEN, CDR2 SYDVKM.

This clonotype has ten or more counts. The V gene is TRBV20-1, the J gene TRBJ2-3; the D is unclear. The V gene's germline CDR1 is DFQATT and CDR2 SNEGSKA (reference sequence). This CDR3 has 12 amino acids. V was trimmed by 1 base and J by 1 base, leaving 3 bases between them. CDR3 in DNA: TGCAGTGCTAGAGTCCGCACAGATACGCAGTATTTT. This gives the protein CSARVRTDTQYF.

This clonotype was detected many times. The V and J genes are TRBV16 and TRBJ2-1; 10 bases match TRBD2. V dropped 1 base and J dropped 3; count of bases not matched to a gene: 9. CDR1 and CDR2 from the germline V gene are KGHSY and FQNENV. The CDR3 runs 18 residues. CDR3 residues: CASSQFKLASGSYNEQFF. The CDR3, as DNA: TGTGCCAGCAGCCAATTTAAATTGGCTAGCGGGAGCTACAATGAGCAGTTCTTC.

V usage is TRBV3-1 and J usage is TRBJ1-6; 7 bases are shared with TRBD1. The CDR3 is 14 residues long. Germline CDR1 is LGHDT and CDR2 is YNNKEL (reference sequence). The V and J ends lost 4 bases and 4 bases, in that order; junction bases with no gene match: 1. The CDR3: CASSPGQYNSPLHF. The CDR3 DNA reads TGTGCCAGCAGCCCGGGACAGTATAATTCACCCCTCCACTTT.